This TCR beta chain was recovered during a study of sequential checkpoint blockade in melanoma. Overall study context: Some 90 pretreatment tumor DNA samples were TCRβ immunosequenced. Matched biopsies came pretreatment and at week 13 for approximately 22 patients.

Study-level points and caveats: T-cell fraction and clonality followed PD-L1 and CD8+ counts, not mutational load.

Profiling relied on immunoSEQ multiplex PCR, and the TCRdb table lists in-frame clones only, not all of them. In the table there are some 3,500 clones, roughly 21% of which are singletons. In its sample, this clone ranks as medium-sized (0.01 to 0.1%). The antigen remains unidentified. Treatment specified: randomized to nivolumab then ipilimumab (arm A) or the reverse (arm B). The length of the CDR3 is 14 residues. The V end was cut by 0 bases, the J end by 2 bases, with 7 bases between. Germline V CDR1 and CDR2: MNHGY, SAAAGT. Sequencing used tumor tissue (inferred from file names), obtained from a patient given nivolumab and ipilimumab in sequence. This chain joins TRBV6-8 and TRBJ1-1; D call uncertain. The sequence derives from a human patient with melanoma. Some clones in this sample may be carry-over from other donors' samples. The CDR3 loop is CASSYSARNTEAFF. CDR3 in DNA: TGTGCCAGCAGTTACTCGGCCAGAAACACTGAAGCTTTCTTT.